These T cell receptor beta chains were read from a single sample in a study of T cells in Graves' hyperthyroidism and ophthalmopathy. Via MiXCR, TCRdb re-called the multiplex PCR reads, giving one row per CDR3 protein. The sample includes 500,000 to 750,000 distinct CDR3 sequences, 40% to 55% seen only once; the top ten take around 8%. Sequencing used peripheral blood or thyroid tissue (not recorded which). All receptors derive from a woman in her late teens or twenties with Graves' hyperthyroidism. Each CDR3 is given with its conserved first and last residue. The D gene is left open where the match is weak. The listing skips clone size in some rows; elsewhere it reads once, few, many or a size class.

v_call,j_call,clone_size,d_call,cdr3_aa,cdr3_nt
TRBV6-5,TRBJ1-2,many,.,CASSQLESYWGYGYTF,TGTGCCAGCAGTCAACTCGAGTCCTATTGGGGCTATGGCTACACCTTC
TRBV12-3/TRBV12-4,TRBJ2-2,few,TRBD2,CASSFREGWFGELFF,TGTGCCAGCAGTTTCCGGGAGGGTTGGTTCGGGGAGCTGTTTTTT
TRBV20-1,TRBJ1-4,.,.,CSAREEWDNEKLFF,TGCAGTGCTAGGGAGGAATGGGATAATGAAAAACTGTTTTTT
TRBV7-2,TRBJ1-5,.,.,CASSLDRARAQHF,TGTGCCAGCAGCTTAGATCGGGCTAGGGCCCAGCATTTT
TRBV20-1,TRBJ2-6,many,.,CSARGGASGANVLTF,TGCAGTGCTAGAGGGGGAGCTTCTGGGGCCAACGTCCTGACTTTC
TRBV20-1,TRBJ1-2,.,TRBD1,CSAQRQGARYGYTF,TGCAGTGCCCAAAGACAGGGGGCGAGGTATGGCTACACCTTC
TRBV7-6,TRBJ2-2,many,.,CASSDQGRTGELFF,TGTGCCAGCAGCGATCAGGGGAGGACCGGGGAGCTGTTTTTT
TRBV29-1,TRBJ2-5,.,TRBD2,CSVAGTSGRAVGTQYF,TGCAGCGTTGCCGGGACTAGCGGGAGGGCCGTGGGGACCCAGTACTTT
TRBV15,TRBJ2-6,.,.,CATSSQRVPGANVLTF,TGTGCCACCAGCAGCCAAAGGGTACCCGGGGCCAACGTCCTGACTTTC
TRBV25-1,TRBJ2-6,many,.,CASSPPRGRASGANVLTF,TGTGCCAGCAGTCCCCCTAGGGGGAGGGCCTCTGGGGCCAACGTCCTGACTTTC
TRBV6-4,TRBJ2-6,few,.,CASSDSRTAQCRRLASGANVLTF,TGTGCCAGCAGTGACTCAAGGACAGCGCAGTGCCGCAGGCTAGCCTCTGGGGCTAACGTCCTGACTTTC
TRBV7-2,TRBJ1-1,many,.,CASSLLSGATEAFF,TGTGCCAGCAGCTTATTGTCAGGGGCCACTGAAGCTTTCTTT
TRBV20-1,TRBJ2-5,.,TRBD1,CSAIQGLETQYF,TGCAGTGCAATACAGGGGTTGGAGACCCAGTACTTC
TRBV9,TRBJ1-1,many,.,CASSVVTEAFF,TGTGCCAGCAGCGTAGTCACTGAAGCTTTCTTT
TRBV4-1,TRBJ2-3,.,.,CASSQDTGNMDTQYF,TGCGCCAGCAGCCAAGATACGGGAAATATGGATACGCAGTATTTT
TRBV7-2,TRBJ2-7,.,.,CASSLPSTVGVEQYF,TGTGCCAGCAGCTTACCGTCGACCGTCGGAGTCGAGCAGTACTTC
TRBV4-1,TRBJ2-5,many,.,CASSRGSGVQETQYF,TGCGCCAGCAGCCGGGGGTCTGGGGTCCAAGAGACCCAGTACTTC
TRBV2,TRBJ1-6,.,.,CAGGGTRENSPLHF,TGTGCCGGCGGAGGAACTCGGGAAAATTCACCCCTCCACTTT
TRBV6-1,TRBJ2-7,.,.,CASSEGLAPYEQYF,TGTGCCAGCAGTGAAGGTCTAGCTCCCTACGAGCAGTACTTC
TRBV2,TRBJ1-6,many,TRBD1,CASILDRESGSPLHF,TGTGCCAGCATTCTGGACAGGGAATCGGGGTCACCCCTCCACTTT
TRBV3-1,TRBJ2-7,.,TRBD1,CASSHPGTGYEQYF,TGTGCCAGCAGCCACCCCGGGACAGGGTACGAGCAGTACTTC
TRBV7-6,TRBJ2-7,.,.,CASSSSGAGSDYEQYF,TGTGCCAGCAGCTCCTCGGGGGCAGGGAGTGACTACGAGCAGTACTTC
TRBV5-1,TRBJ1-4,.,TRBD1,CASSTGQGGNEKLFF,TGCGCCAGCAGCACCGGACAGGGCGGAAATGAAAAACTGTTTTTT
TRBV7-8,TRBJ2-7,.,.,CASSLFFRTTYEQYF,TGTGCCAGCAGCTTATTCTTCCGGACAACCTACGAGCAGTACTTC
TRBV5-1,TRBJ1-5,.,.,CASSRQTGNNQPQHF,TGCGCCAGCAGCCGACAGACTGGAAACAATCAGCCCCAGCATTTT